This T cell receptor beta chain is drawn from a study of CD8 T cells in Susac syndrome (dated by TCRdb to between 2018 and 2020). As for the study more broadly: The study used repertoire sequencing to test whether antigen drove CD8+ T cell activation and differentiation in Susac syndrome. The clonality of the CD8+ T cell repertoire was compared across over 10 healthy donors, 14 Susac syndrome patients and around 16 multiple sclerosis patients. Overall study outcomes, separate from this receptor: The study acknowledged that relatively few individuals were included in the TCR sequencing and HLA analysis.

The CDR3 runs 15 residues from the cysteine to the phenylalanine. Only CDR3 DNA remains: 45 bases, in frame from the first base. CDR1 and CDR2, looked up from the germline V gene (reference sequence), are SEHNR and FQNEAQ. Trimming costs V 4 bases and J 4 bases, and their ends lie 16 bases apart. Peripheral blood CD8+ and CD4+ T cells from healthy donors, Susac syndrome patients and multiple sclerosis patients were profiled by high-throughput TCR beta sequencing. The multiple sclerosis controls were treatment-naive patients whose relapsing-remitting disease, either stable or active, fulfilled the revised McDonald criteria. Bulk CD8+ and CD4+ T cells were purified by magnetic negative isolation, while CD8+ TEMRA cells were enriched using FACS. Blood was drawn into EDTA tubes, processed within 24 hours, and PBMCs were isolated by density gradient centrifugation. PBMCs intended for TCR sequencing were cryopreserved in liquid nitrogen and were subsequently thawed in a 37 degrees C water bath. Purity of sorted or isolated CD4+, CD8+ and CD8+ TEMRA cells was at least 90%.

RNA was extracted using the RNeasy kit, and roughly 0.45 to 1 microgram was reverse transcribed with random hexamers. The immunoSEQ multiplex PCR assay, which covers 54 Vbeta and 13 Jbeta segments, was used to amplify TCR beta CDR3 regions. PCR amplification bias was corrected by using a synthetic template baseline for primer optimization and computational correction. The source study handled its data this way. Reads were annotated to V, D and J genes according to IMGT and were analyzed with immunoSEQ Analyzer, with only productive sequences retained. Clonality was calculated as one minus the Shannon entropy normalized by log2 of the number of productive unique sequences. For each patient and control, public and private clones were evaluated among the 100 most prevalent clones. Susac-specific clones were defined as absent from healthy and MS cohorts, 1052 published viral clones and other ImmuneACCESS disease sequences. TCRdb applied fastp at Q25 and MiXCR to the public reads, then kept only in-frame beta chains. Rows with a matching CDR3 protein are joined into one entry that keeps the most common DNA and genes. What appears here as the V and J calls and clone size reflects TCRdb's work, not the paper's. This sample has about 52,000 distinct CDR3 sequences in its table, and roughly 93% of those were observed once. Around 0.49% of the sample comes from the top ten.

Turning to this clonotype: There is no known antigen for this receptor. No base-level quality is on record; no much larger clone is a single base apart.

The receptor chain draws on TRBV7-9 and TRBJ2-5; TRBD1 might be the D gene, on 6 matching bases. The clonotype comes from a human donor with multiple sclerosis. Sequencing used CD8+ T cells from PBMCs. The CDR3 in this case is CASSSLRGSIETQYF. The DNA reads as follows: TGTGCCAGCAGCTCGCTAAGGGGGTCGATAGAGACCCAGTACTTC.